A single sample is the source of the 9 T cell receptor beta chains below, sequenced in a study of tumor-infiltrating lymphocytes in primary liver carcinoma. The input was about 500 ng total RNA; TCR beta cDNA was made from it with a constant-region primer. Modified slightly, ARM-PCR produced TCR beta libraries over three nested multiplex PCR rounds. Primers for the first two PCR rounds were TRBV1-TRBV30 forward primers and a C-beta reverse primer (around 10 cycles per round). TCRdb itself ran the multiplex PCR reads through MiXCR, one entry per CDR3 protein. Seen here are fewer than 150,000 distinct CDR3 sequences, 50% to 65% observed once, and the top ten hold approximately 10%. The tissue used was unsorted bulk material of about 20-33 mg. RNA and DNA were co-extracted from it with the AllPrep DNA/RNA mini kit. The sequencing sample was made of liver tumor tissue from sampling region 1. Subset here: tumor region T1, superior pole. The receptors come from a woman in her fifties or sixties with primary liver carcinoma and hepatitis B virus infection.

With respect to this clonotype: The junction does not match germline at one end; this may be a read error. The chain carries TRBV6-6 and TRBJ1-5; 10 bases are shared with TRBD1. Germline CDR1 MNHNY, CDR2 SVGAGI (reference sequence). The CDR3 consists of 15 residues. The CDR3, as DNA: TGTACCAGCAGTGGGACAGGGGATACCAATCAGCCCCAGCATTTT. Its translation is CTSSGTGDTNQPQHF.

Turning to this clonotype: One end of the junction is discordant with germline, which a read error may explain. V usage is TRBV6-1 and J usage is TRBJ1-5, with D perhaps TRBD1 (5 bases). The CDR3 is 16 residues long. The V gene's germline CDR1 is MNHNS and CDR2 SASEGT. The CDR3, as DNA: TGTGCCAGCTGTGAAGGGGTTCAGCAGGGCGATCAGCCCCAGCATTTT. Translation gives CASCEGVQQGDQPQHF.

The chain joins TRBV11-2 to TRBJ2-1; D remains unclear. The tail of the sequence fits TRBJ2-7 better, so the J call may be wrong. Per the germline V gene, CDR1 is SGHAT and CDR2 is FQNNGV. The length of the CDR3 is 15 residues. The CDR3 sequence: CASSLAPSAYNEQYF. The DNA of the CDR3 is TGTGCCAGCAGCTTAGCCCCTTCAGCATACAATGAGCAGTACTTC.

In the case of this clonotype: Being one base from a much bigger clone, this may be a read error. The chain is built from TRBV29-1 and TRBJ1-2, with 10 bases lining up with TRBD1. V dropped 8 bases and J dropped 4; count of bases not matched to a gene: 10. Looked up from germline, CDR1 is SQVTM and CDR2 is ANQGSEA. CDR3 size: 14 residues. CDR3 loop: CSMRGTGARYGYTF. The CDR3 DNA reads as TGCAGCATGAGGGGGACAGGGGCACGCTATGGCTACACCTTC.

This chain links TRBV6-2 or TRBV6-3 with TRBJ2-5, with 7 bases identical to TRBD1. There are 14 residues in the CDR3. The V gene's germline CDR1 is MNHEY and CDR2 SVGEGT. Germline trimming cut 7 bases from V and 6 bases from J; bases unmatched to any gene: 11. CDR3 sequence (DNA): TGTGCCAGCAACCGGGGACAGACGGCGAAGACCCAGTACTTC. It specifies CASNRGQTAKTQYF.

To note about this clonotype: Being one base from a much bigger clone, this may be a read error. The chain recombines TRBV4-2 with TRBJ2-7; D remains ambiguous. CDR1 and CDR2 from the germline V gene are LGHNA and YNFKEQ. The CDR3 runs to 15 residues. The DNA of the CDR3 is TGTACCAGCAGCCAAGATTGGCAGCCGATCTACGAGCAGTACTTC. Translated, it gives CTSSQDWQPIYEQYF.

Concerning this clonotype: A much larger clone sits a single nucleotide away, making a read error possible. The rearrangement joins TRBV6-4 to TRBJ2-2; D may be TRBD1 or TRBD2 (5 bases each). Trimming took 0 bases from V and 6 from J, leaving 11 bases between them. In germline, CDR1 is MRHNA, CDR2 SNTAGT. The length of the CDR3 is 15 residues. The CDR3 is CASSDSLVGPGELFF. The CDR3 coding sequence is TGTGCCAGCAGTGACTCCCTAGTGGGACCCGGGGAGCTGTTTTTT.

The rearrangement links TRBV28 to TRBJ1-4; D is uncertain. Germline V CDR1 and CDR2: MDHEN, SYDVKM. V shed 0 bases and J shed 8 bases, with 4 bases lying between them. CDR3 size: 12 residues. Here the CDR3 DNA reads TGTGCCAGCAGTTTATGGATCGAAAAACTGTTTTTT. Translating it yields CASSLWIEKLFF.

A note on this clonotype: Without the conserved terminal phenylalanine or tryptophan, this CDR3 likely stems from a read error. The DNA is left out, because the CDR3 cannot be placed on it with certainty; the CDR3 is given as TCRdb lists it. CDR3 protein: CASSLFRASPVHL. J is TRBJ1-6 and V is TRBV11-1; the listed D gene, TRBD1, was not tested against the DNA. CDR1 and CDR2 from the germline V gene are SGHAT and FQDESV (reference sequence). The CDR3 extends over 13 residues, inclusive of both ends.